Below, 28 T cell receptor beta chains from the same sample are listed, as sequenced in a study of blood T cell repertoires in COVID-19. TCRdb's copy holds only in-frame clones and misses some; the assay was immunoSEQ multiplex PCR. The data contain 150,000 or so clones, 82% of them singletons. The sequencing sample was made of peripheral blood. All receptors come from a human donor with acute or convalescent COVID-19. The donor label of this sample is uncertain.

This chain links TRBV30 with TRBJ2-3; a possible D gene is TRBD2 (6 bases). Trimming took off 5 bases at V and 3 bases at J, with 15 bases between the two ends. The CDR3 totals 14 residues. Germline V gives CDR1 GTSNPN, CDR2 SVGIG (reference sequence). In DNA, the CDR3 is TGTGCCTGGGGACGTGGGGGGATGACAGATACGCAGTATTTT. This translates into CAWGRGGMTDTQYF.

The V and J genes are TRBV15 and TRBJ2-7; 9 bases agree with TRBD2. Per the germline V gene, CDR1 is LNHNV and CDR2 is YYDKDF (reference sequence). This CDR3 region has 15 residues. V was clipped by 2 bases and J by 2 bases; unmatched bases: 4. The CDR3 protein is CATSRRRGGPYEQYF. Here the CDR3 DNA reads TGTGCCACCAGCAGACGGCGGGGGGGACCCTACGAGCAGTACTTC.

This clone was counted only a few times. The chain is built from TRBV30 and TRBJ1-4, with 9 bases matching TRBD1. Unmatched junction bases numbered 7, after V lost 4 bases and J lost 4 bases. Germline assignment: CDR1 GTSNPN and CDR2 SVGIG (reference sequence). The CDR3 extends over 15 amino acids. The CDR3 nucleotides are TGTGCCTGGAAAAGGAAGGACAGGGGTAATGAAAAACTGTTTTTT. Translated: CAWKRKDRGNEKLFF.

The chain has TRBV12-3 or TRBV12-4 and TRBJ2-2; D unresolved. Trimming cost V 3 bases and J 6 bases, with 8 bases left between them. The CDR3 contains 13 residues. The CDR3 sequence is CASSLAGPGELFF. Written as DNA, the CDR3 is TGTGCCAGCAGTTTGGCAGGCCCCGGGGAGCTGTTTTTT.

The rearrangement joins TRBV7-3 to TRBJ1-1; D remains unclear. The CDR3 totals 13 residues. CDR1 and CDR2 (germline): SGHTA, FQGTGA. V lost 1 base, J lost 3 bases, and 6 bases lay in between. The CDR3 DNA follows: TGTGCCAGCAGCTTAATGGAGGACACTGAAGCTTTCTTT. This encodes CASSLMEDTEAFF.

V and J are TRBV5-4 and TRBJ1-1, with unresolved D. Trimming removed 5 bases at V and 7 bases at J, with 15 bases between. Germline V gene data show CDR1 as SGHNT and CDR2 as YYREEE (reference sequence). This CDR3 is 13 amino acids long. The CDR3 region is CASSYHGDDEAFF. CDR3 DNA: TGTGCCAGCAGTTATCACGGGGATGATGAAGCTTTCTTT.

The rearrangement joins TRBV19 to TRBJ1-5; tentatively, D is TRBD1 (6 bases). The CDR3 covers 15 residues. Germline CDR1 reads LNHDA; CDR2 reads SQIVND (reference sequence). Trimming took 6 bases from V and 1 from J, leaving 13 bases between them. CDR3 sequence (DNA): TGTGCCAGTAGGGACAGTGTACCCAGCAATCAGCCCCAGCATTTT. It encodes CASRDSVPSNQPQHF.

This clone was counted only a few times. CDR3 residues: CASSFSGQEGQPQHF. As DNA, the CDR3 is TGCGCCAGCAGCTTCTCCGGGCAGGAGGGTCAGCCCCAGCATTTT. The chain joins TRBV5-1 to TRBJ1-5; no clear D. CDR3 length: 15 amino acids. Deletions cut 2 bases from V and 6 bases from J, with 15 bases between. Germline V gene sequence: CDR1 SGHRS, CDR2 YFSETQ.

The CDR3 sequence: CAISEPSRRASGGPYEQYF. The DNA of the CDR3 is TGTGCCATCAGTGAGCCTTCCCGCAGAGCGAGCGGGGGGCCCTACGAGCAGTACTTC. The chain links TRBV10-3 to TRBJ2-7; 9 bases are shared with TRBD2. V trimming: 2 bases; J trimming: 2 bases; junction bases outside the gene matches: 16. Germline assignment: CDR1 ENHRY and CDR2 SYGVKD. CDR3 length: 19 residues.

The chain links TRBV10-2 to TRBJ2-3, with 14 bases matching TRBD2. J was trimmed by 1 base and V by 3 bases; bases with no gene match: 9. Germline CDR1 and CDR2: WSHSY and SAAADI. The CDR3 extends over 19 amino acids. The CDR3 is CASSDPTTSGGAGTDTQYF. CDR3 sequence (DNA): TGCGCCAGCAGTGACCCGACGACTAGCGGGGGGGCCGGCACAGATACGCAGTATTTT.

The gene calls are TRBV6-5 and TRBJ1-3; D is unresolved. V gave up 8 bases and J gave up 3 bases, with 5 bases separating them. Germline V gene sequence: CDR1 MNHEY, CDR2 SVGAGI. The CDR3 runs 11 residues. The CDR3 sequence is CASGGGNTIYF. As DNA, the CDR3 is TGTGCCAGCGGAGGTGGAAACACCATATATTTT.

The chain joins TRBV13 to TRBJ2-5; D not certain. The CDR3 is made up of 13 amino acids. CDR1 is PRHDT, CDR2 FYEKMQ, per germline (reference sequence). The ends were cut back, 5 bases at V and 3 bases at J, with 10 bases in the middle. DNA of the CDR3: TGTGCCAGCAGCCCCTCGAGGAAAGAGACCCAGTACTTC. Its translation is CASSPSRKETQYF.

V is TRBV5-6 and J is TRBJ1-1, with D unclear. The germline V gene encodes CDR1 SGHDT and CDR2 YYEEEE. This CDR3 is 15 amino acids long. Trimming cost V 1 base and J 5 bases, with 15 bases left between them. The CDR3 sequence is CASSLFVGSRTEAFF. The CDR3 region has the DNA TGTGCCAGCAGCTTGTTCGTCGGGTCGAGAACTGAAGCTTTCTTT.

V and J are TRBV6-4 and TRBJ1-1; D not certain. Germline values: CDR1 MRHNA, CDR2 SNTAGT. V shed 6 bases and J shed 2 bases, with 10 bases lying between them. This CDR3 comprises 13 residues. The CDR3 here is CASSWQRNTEAFF. DNA of the CDR3: TGTGCCAGCAGCTGGCAAAGAAACACTGAAGCTTTCTTT.

This rearrangement joins TRBV5-4 to TRBJ1-2, with a tentative D call TRBD1 (5 bases). The CDR3 runs 16 residues. The ends were cut back, 4 bases at V and 5 bases at J, with 21 bases in the middle. Germline values: CDR1 SGHNT, CDR2 YYREEE (reference sequence). The CDR3 sequence: CASSLPGPRAGYGYTF. CDR3 nucleotides: TGTGCCAGCAGCCTACCGGGCCCCCGGGCAGGGTATGGCTACACCTTC.

V is TRBV2 and J is TRBJ1-1; 10 bases are shared with TRBD1. The germline V gene has CDR1 SNHLY and CDR2 FYNNEI. The junction had 13 bases not matched to a gene; V was cut back by 4 bases and J by 11 bases. This CDR3 region has 15 residues. This chain's CDR3 is CASSGQGATTLGAFF. As DNA, the CDR3 is TGTGCCAGCAGTGGACAGGGGGCTACGACTCTGGGGGCTTTCTTT.

The chain has TRBV6-6 and TRBJ2-5; 11 bases align to TRBD1. The germline V gene has CDR1 MNHNY and CDR2 SVGAGI (reference sequence). CDR3 size: 13 residues. Germline trimming cut 8 bases from V and 6 bases from J; bases unmatched to any gene: 5. The CDR3 sequence: CASRDRGWQTQYF. The CDR3 region has the DNA TGTGCCAGCCGGGACAGGGGGTGGCAGACCCAGTACTTC.

This rearrangement joins TRBV4-1 to TRBJ2-5; 15 bases fit TRBD2. CDR1 is MGHRA, CDR2 YSYEKL, per germline. The ends lost 3 bases at V and 4 bases at J; junction bases unmatched: 12. The CDR3 consists of 19 residues. The CDR3 sequence is CASSQPWTSGGAGGETQYF. In nucleotides, the CDR3 is TGCGCCAGCAGCCAGCCCTGGACTAGCGGGGGGGCCGGGGGAGAGACCCAGTACTTC.

The V and J genes are TRBV18 and TRBJ2-7; TRBD1 matches at 7 bases. J gave up 1 base and V 7 bases, and 4 bases lay outside the gene matches. In germline, CDR1 is KGHSH, CDR2 LQKENI. The CDR3 runs to 13 residues. As DNA, the CDR3 is TGTGCCAGCTTCCCGGACAGGTCCTACGAGCAGTACTTC. It specifies CASFPDRSYEQYF.

The gene calls are TRBV11-2 and TRBJ2-3, with no clear D. V lost 0 bases to trimming and J lost 0 bases, with 7 bases between them. Germline V gene lookup returns CDR1 SGHAT and CDR2 FQNNGV. This CDR3 has 15 residues. The CDR3 DNA is TGTGCCAGCAGCTTAGACGGCGGTAGCACAGATACGCAGTATTTT. Protein: CASSLDGGSTDTQYF.

This clone was counted a single time. The chain couples TRBV10-3 to TRBJ2-5, with 8 bases fitting TRBD2. This CDR3 comprises 15 residues. CDR1 is ENHRY, CDR2 SYGVKD, per germline. With 0 bases clipped from V and 3 bases from J, the junction kept 3 bases outside the gene matches. The CDR3 bases are TGTGCCATCAGTGAGTCCATTAGCGGGGAAGAGACCCAGTACTTC. Amino acids: CAISESISGEETQYF.

The rearrangement joins TRBV7-9 to TRBJ2-1; 8 nucleotides align to TRBD2. The V gene's germline CDR1 is SEHNR and CDR2 FQNEAQ (reference sequence). V gave up 5 bases and J gave up 6 bases; unmatched junction bases: 18. The CDR3 loop spans 18 amino acids. The CDR3 DNA follows: TGTGCCAGCAGCCCACCGTTAGTGGGACGGGCGGGGGGCAATGAGCAGTTCTTC. Its translation is CASSPPLVGRAGGNEQFF.

The count of this clone is one. This specimen includes other DNA sequences encoding the same CDR3. V and J are TRBV7-9 and TRBJ2-2; 7 bases match TRBD2. Germline V gene lookup returns CDR1 SEHNR and CDR2 FQNEAQ (reference sequence). Trimming took 2 bases from V and 5 from J; bases not matched to a gene: 5. The CDR3 is 15 residues long. The CDR3 protein is CASSLRQGGTGELFF. CDR3 in DNA: TGTGCCAGCAGCTTAAGGCAGGGAGGGACCGGGGAGCTGTTTTTT.

This chain joins TRBV27 and TRBJ2-7, with 9 bases identical to TRBD1. Germline-derived CDR1 and CDR2 are MNHEY and SMNVEV (reference sequence). This CDR3 comprises 15 residues. The V segment lost 4 bases and the J segment 3 bases; nucleotides outside the gene matches: 7. For the CDR3, the DNA is TGTGCCAGCAGTTCGGCCGGGACAGGGTTCTACGAGCAGTACTTC. It translates to CASSSAGTGFYEQYF.

The V gene is TRBV4-2, the J gene TRBJ1-2; D gene unclear. This CDR3 is built from 16 residues. V dropped 1 base and J dropped 0 bases, with 12 bases sitting between them. In germline, CDR1 is LGHNA, CDR2 YNFKEQ. CDR3 bases: TGTGCCAGCAGCCAAGGAGGGCAGGCTACTAACTATGGCTACACCTTC. This sequence encodes CASSQGGQATNYGYTF.

The rearrangement links TRBV30 to TRBJ1-5; D may be TRBD1 (6 bases). CDR3 size: 13 residues. Per germline, CDR1 GTSNPN and CDR2 SVGIG (reference sequence). The V end lost 5 bases, the J end lost 3 bases, and 11 bases lay between the germline ends. CDR3 protein: CAWSTGTNQPQHF. CDR3 coding DNA: TGTGCCTGGTCCACAGGGACCAATCAGCCCCAGCATTTT.

The chain has TRBV29-1 and TRBJ1-1; D perhaps matches TRBD1 (5 bases). CDR3 size: 17 residues. Trimming left V 7 bases short and J 1 base short, with 25 bases between. Germline-derived CDR1 and CDR2 are SQVTM and ANQGSEA. The CDR3 coding sequence is TGCAGCGCTCTTCCTAATTTTCTCGGGCAGGGGAACACTGAAGCTTTCTTT. It yields the protein CSALPNFLGQGNTEAFF.

The rearrangement links TRBV19 to TRBJ2-2; no definite D call. CDR1 LNHDA and CDR2 SQIVND come from the germline V gene (reference sequence). The CDR3 is 14 residues long. The V and J ends lost 4 bases and 1 base respectively, with 7 bases between them. The DNA for the CDR3 is TGTGCCAGTAGTACAAGGAGGAACACCGGGGAGCTGTTTTTT. Its protein is CASSTRRNTGELFF.